The 5 T cell receptor beta chains reported below all come from one sample, sequenced in a study of blood T cell repertoires in COVID-19 (dated by TCRdb to about 2020). Libraries were built with the immunoSEQ multiplex PCR assay. TCRdb provides this immuneACCESS table in a form limited to in-frame rearrangements. Some clones are lacking; in checked studies, under half of them reflect an unresolved V gene, and why the rest are absent is not known. This sample comprises around 300,000 clones, roughly 90% of them detected only once. In total, the top ten clones hold around 3% of the sample. What was sequenced was PBMCs or T cells enriched from blood (not recorded which). These receptors all come from a woman in her forties or fifties who had recovered from COVID-19.

This clone was seen once. This chain joins TRBV2 and TRBJ1-4, with 7 bases that match TRBD1. V was pared by 7 bases and J by 8 bases, with 10 bases of the junction left unmatched. This CDR3 is built from 14 residues. CDR1 is SNHLY, CDR2 FYNNEI, per germline. This CDR3 is CASTPDRVGEKLFF. DNA for the CDR3: TGTGCCAGCACTCCCGACAGGGTTGGAGAAAAACTGTTTTTT.

V is TRBV18 and J is TRBJ1-1; D call uncertain. CDR3 length: 13 residues. In germline, CDR1 is KGHSH, CDR2 LQKENI. V was pared by 7 bases and J by 1 base, with 10 bases between. Here the CDR3 DNA reads TGTGCCAGCTATAGCGACCCGAACACTGAAGCTTTCTTT. This codes for CASYSDPNTEAFF.

V usage is TRBV28 and J usage is TRBJ1-5; no definite D call. Trimming removed 6 bases from V and 0 bases from J, with 18 bases in between. Germline CDR1 and CDR2: MDHEN and SYDVKM. This CDR3 comprises 17 residues. In nucleotides, the CDR3 is TGTGCCAGCAGCCATGGGAGCTCATATTATAGCAATCAGCCCCAGCATTTT. Protein sequence: CASSHGSSYYSNQPQHF.

This rearrangement joins TRBV27 to TRBJ2-1; D gene uncertain. V was cut by 0 bases and J by 6 bases, with 15 bases left in between. Germline CDR1 is MNHEY and CDR2 is SMNVEV (reference sequence). The CDR3 is 16 residues long. The CDR3 reads CASSLSPSRPLNEQFF. CDR3 nucleotides: TGTGCCAGCAGTTTATCTCCTAGTCGGCCCCTCAATGAGCAGTTCTTC.

The chain links TRBV6-2 or TRBV6-3 to TRBJ1-6, with 9 bases aligning to TRBD1. V gave up 6 bases and J gave up 0 bases; unmatched junction bases: 9. The V gene's germline CDR1 is MNHEY and CDR2 SVGEGT. This CDR3 contains 18 residues. The CDR3 DNA follows: TGTGCCAGCAGCCCTCTCCGGACAGGGGTCTCCTATAATTCACCCCTCCACTTT. Translated, it gives CASSPLRTGVSYNSPLHF.